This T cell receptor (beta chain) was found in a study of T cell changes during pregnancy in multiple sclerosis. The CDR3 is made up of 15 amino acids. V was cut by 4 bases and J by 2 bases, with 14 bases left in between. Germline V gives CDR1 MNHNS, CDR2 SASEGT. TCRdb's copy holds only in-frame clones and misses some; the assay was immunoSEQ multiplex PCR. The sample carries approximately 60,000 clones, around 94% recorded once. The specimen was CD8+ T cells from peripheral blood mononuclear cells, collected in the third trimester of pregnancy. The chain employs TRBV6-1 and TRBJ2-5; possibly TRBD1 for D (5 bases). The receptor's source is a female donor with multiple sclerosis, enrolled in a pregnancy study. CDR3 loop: CASSGGPRRQETQYF. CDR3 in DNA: TGTGCCAGCAGTGGGGGCCCCAGGCGGCAAGAGACCCAGTACTTC.